This T cell receptor beta chain was captured by sequencing in a study of T-cell memory formation after mild COVID-19. Broader study findings: Clones that shrank (day 15 to 85) were balanced CD4/CD8, whereas later expanders leaned CD4+. Shrinking CD4+ clones were chiefly CM and EM; CD8+ ones were chiefly EMRA.

The CDR3 totals 13 residues. Trimming removed 3 bases at V and 6 bases at J, with 12 bases between. Germline V gives CDR1 SEHNR, CDR2 FQNEAQ (reference sequence). A single record per CDR3 protein comes from TCRdb applying MiXCR to the 5' RACE reads. This sample has roughly 340,000 distinct CDR3 sequences, with approximately 15% found just once. Note on this clonotype: What it recognizes is unknown.

The TCR was taken from a man between 18 and 29 years old who had mild COVID-19 (a few samples of this study predate the infection). Cell type and time point are not known. The V gene is TRBV7-9, the J gene TRBJ2-7; TRBD2 might be the D (5 bases). The sequencing input was PBMCs or a T cell subset sorted from them (not recorded which). The CDR3 sequence: CASSLTPGSEQYF. In DNA, the CDR3 is TGTGCCAGCAGCTTGACGCCGGGGAGCGAGCAGTACTTC.